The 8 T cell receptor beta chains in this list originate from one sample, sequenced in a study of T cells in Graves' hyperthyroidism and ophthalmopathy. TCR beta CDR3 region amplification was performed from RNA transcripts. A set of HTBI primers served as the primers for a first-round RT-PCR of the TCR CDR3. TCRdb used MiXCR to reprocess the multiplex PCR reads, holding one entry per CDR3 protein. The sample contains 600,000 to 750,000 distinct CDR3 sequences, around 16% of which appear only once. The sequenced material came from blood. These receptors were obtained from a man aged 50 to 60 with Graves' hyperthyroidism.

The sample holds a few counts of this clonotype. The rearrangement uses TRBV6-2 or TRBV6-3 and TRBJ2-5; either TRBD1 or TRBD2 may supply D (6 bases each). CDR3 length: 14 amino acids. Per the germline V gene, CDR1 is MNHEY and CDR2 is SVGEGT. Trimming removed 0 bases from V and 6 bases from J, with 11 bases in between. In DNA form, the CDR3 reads TGTGCCAGCAGTTACTCTACTGGGGGGCAGACCCAGTACTTC. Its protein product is CASSYSTGGQTQYF.

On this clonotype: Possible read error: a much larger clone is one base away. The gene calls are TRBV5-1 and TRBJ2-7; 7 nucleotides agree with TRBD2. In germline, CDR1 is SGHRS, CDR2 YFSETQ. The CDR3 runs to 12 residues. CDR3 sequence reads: CTSSLRGTEQYF. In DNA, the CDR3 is TGCACCAGCAGCTTGCGGGGGACCGAGCAGTACTTC.

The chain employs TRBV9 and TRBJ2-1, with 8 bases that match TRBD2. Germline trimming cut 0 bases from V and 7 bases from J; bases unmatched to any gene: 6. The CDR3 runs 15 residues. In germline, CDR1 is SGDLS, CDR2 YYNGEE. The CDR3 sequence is CASSVGSGTGNEQFF. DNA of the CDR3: TGTGCCAGCAGCGTAGGTAGCGGGACGGGGAATGAGCAGTTCTTC.

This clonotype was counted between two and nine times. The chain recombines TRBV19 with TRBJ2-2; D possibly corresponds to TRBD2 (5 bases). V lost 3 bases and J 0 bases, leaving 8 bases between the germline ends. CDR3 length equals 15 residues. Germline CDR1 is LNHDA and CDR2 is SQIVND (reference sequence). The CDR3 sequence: CASSIYGANTGELFF. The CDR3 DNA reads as TGTGCCAGTAGTATTTACGGGGCGAACACCGGGGAGCTGTTTTTT. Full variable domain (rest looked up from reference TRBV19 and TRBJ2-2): DGGITQSPKYLFRKEGQNVTLSCEQNLNHDAMYWYRQDPGQGLRLIYYSQIVNDFQKGDIAEGYSVSREKKESFPLTVTSAQKNPTAFYLCASSIYGANTGELFFGEGSRLTVL.

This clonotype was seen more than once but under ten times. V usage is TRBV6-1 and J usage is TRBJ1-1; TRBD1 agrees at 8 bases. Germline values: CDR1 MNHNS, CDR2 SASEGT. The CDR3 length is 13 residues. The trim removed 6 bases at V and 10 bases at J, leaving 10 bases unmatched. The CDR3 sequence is CASSPYPDRGAFF. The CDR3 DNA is TGTGCCAGCAGCCCTTATCCTGACAGGGGAGCTTTCTTT.

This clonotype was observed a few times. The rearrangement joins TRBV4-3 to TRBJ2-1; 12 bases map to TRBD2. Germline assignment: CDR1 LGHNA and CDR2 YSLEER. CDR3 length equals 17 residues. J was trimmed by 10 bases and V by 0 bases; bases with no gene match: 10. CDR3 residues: CASSQEPLAGGPGEQFF. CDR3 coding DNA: TGCGCCAGCAGCCAAGAGCCCCTAGCGGGAGGGCCGGGGGAGCAGTTCTTC.

The CDR3 DNA reads TGTGCCAGCAGCCACCACGGGGCGAACACTGAAGCTTTCTTT. This encodes CASSHHGANTEAFF. The chain couples TRBV3-1 to TRBJ1-1; D may be TRBD1 (5 bases). Deletions cut 3 bases from V and 1 base from J, with 9 bases between. CDR1 is LGHDT and CDR2 is YNNKEL in the germline V gene (reference sequence). The CDR3 runs to 14 residues. Full variable domain (missing parts from reference TRBV3-1 and TRBJ1-1): DTAVSQTPKYLVTQMGNDKSIKCEQNLGHDTMYWYKQDSKKFLKIMFSYNNKELIINETVPNRFSPKSPDKAHLNLHINSLELGDSAVYFCASSHHGANTEAFFGQGTRLTVV.

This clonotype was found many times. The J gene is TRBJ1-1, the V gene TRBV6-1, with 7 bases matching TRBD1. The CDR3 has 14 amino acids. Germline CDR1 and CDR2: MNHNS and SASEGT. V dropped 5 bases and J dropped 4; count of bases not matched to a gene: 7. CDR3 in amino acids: CASSYLQGRTEAFF. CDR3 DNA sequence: TGTGCCAGCAGTTACCTACAGGGGCGCACTGAAGCTTTCTTT.